Following are 25 T cell receptor beta chains from one sample sequenced in a study of spatial heterogeneity in lung cancer. Time point: sample taken at primary tumor resection. Whole RNA, isolated from tumor, nontumor lung or frozen PBMC, was sequenced without prior sorting. From the 5' RACE reads, TCRdb called clonotypes with MiXCR, one entry per CDR3 protein. This sample has approximately 12,000 distinct CDR3 sequences, with approximately 6.2% found just once. The sequenced sample was normal lung tissue next to the tumor, obtained at surgery. The receptors were gathered from a male donor with early-stage non-small cell lung cancer.

This clonotype has at least ten counts. V gene TRBV19 combines with J gene TRBJ1-2; the match to TRBD1 covers 9 bases. V trimming: 8 bases; J trimming: 7 bases; junction bases outside the gene matches: 11. The CDR3 contains 14 residues. The germline CDR1 and CDR2 sequences are LNHDA and SQIVND (reference sequence). The CDR3 coding sequence is TGTGCCAGTCATGGTTCGGGACAGGGATTTGGCTACACCTTC. This sequence encodes CASHGSGQGFGYTF.

This clonotype was found many times. The chain joins TRBV7-3 to TRBJ1-2, with D hard to call. V was shortened by 2 bases and J by 8 bases, with 12 bases between the two germline ends. Germline-derived CDR1 and CDR2 are SGHTA and FQGTGA. The CDR3 length is 13 residues. The CDR3 sequence is CASSLEASGGYTF. The CDR3, as DNA: TGTGCCAGCAGCTTAGAGGCGTCGGGAGGCTACACCTTC.

This clonotype was detected many times. This chain joins TRBV12-3 or TRBV12-4 and TRBJ1-2, with D uncertain. This CDR3 has 14 residues. Between the trimmed V and J ends, which lost 0 bases and 1 base, there was a span of 6 bases. The CDR3 DNA follows: TGTGCCAGCAGTTTAGCTCGGGATAACTATGGCTACACCTTC. This gives the protein CASSLARDNYGYTF.

This clonotype has only a few counts. The rearrangement joins TRBV5-1 to TRBJ1-1, with D perhaps matching TRBD1 (5 bases). Germline CDR1 SGHRS, CDR2 YFSETQ. Trimming removed 2 bases from V and 3 bases from J, with 14 bases in between. The CDR3 totals 15 residues. The CDR3 spells CASSFRPGGDTEAFF. The CDR3, as DNA: TGCGCCAGCAGCTTCCGACCGGGAGGGGACACTGAAGCTTTCTTT.

This clonotype was recorded many times. The chain joins TRBV5-5 to TRBJ1-5; tentatively, D is TRBD1 (6 bases). Germline V CDR1 and CDR2: SGHKS, YYEKEE (reference sequence). The CDR3 extends over 18 amino acids. V was cut by 0 bases and J by 5 bases, with 21 bases left in between. The CDR3 DNA reads TGTGCCAGCAGCTTGGAACAGGGCGGGCAGGGGAACCATCAGCCCCAGCATTTT. As protein: CASSLEQGGQGNHQPQHF.

This clonotype was observed at least ten times. The V gene is TRBV7-8, the J gene TRBJ2-6; 10 nucleotides match TRBD1. The CDR3 covers 20 residues. Germline-derived CDR1 and CDR2 are SGHVS and FQNEAQ. V was clipped by 1 base and J by 0 bases; unmatched bases: 9. This CDR3 reads CASSLVRWDRGTSGANVLTF. Written as DNA, the CDR3 is TGTGCCAGCAGCTTAGTTAGGTGGGACAGGGGAACCTCTGGGGCCAACGTCCTGACTTTC.

This clonotype was counted many times. The chain carries TRBV20-1 and TRBJ2-3; maybe TRBD1 (6 bases). This CDR3 has 13 residues. Per germline, CDR1 DFQATT and CDR2 SNEGSKA (reference sequence). V lost 1 base and J 4 bases, leaving 9 bases between the germline ends. CDR3 sequence reads: CSARVSGADTQYF. CDR3 sequence (DNA): TGCAGTGCTAGAGTATCAGGGGCAGATACGCAGTATTTT.

This clonotype was observed many times. This chain joins TRBV11-2 and TRBJ1-3, with no clear D. V was shortened by 1 base and J by 8 bases, with 12 bases between the two germline ends. The germline gives CDR1 SGHAT, CDR2 FQNNGV. This CDR3 is built from 14 residues. The CDR3 here is CASSLAAARDTIYF. The CDR3 DNA follows: TGTGCCAGCAGCTTAGCGGCAGCGAGGGACACCATATATTTT.

V and J are TRBV7-6 and TRBJ2-7; D may be TRBD1 or TRBD2 (6 bases each). The CDR3 spans 12 residues. V was pared by 4 bases and J by 6 bases, with 10 bases between. The germline V gene has CDR1 SGHVS and CDR2 FNYEAQ. CDR3 sequence: CASSSEGGEQYF. The DNA for the CDR3 is TGTGCCAGCAGCTCCGAGGGGGGCGAGCAGTACTTC.

This clonotype was recorded a few times. The V and J genes are TRBV9 and TRBJ2-2; D remains ambiguous. Germline V gives CDR1 SGDLS, CDR2 YYNGEE. Deletions cut 6 bases from V and 6 bases from J, with 12 bases between. The CDR3 loop spans 13 amino acids. The CDR3 nucleotides are TGTGCCAGCACTATTTACACCGCCGGGGAGCTGTTTTTT. This codes for CASTIYTAGELFF. Full variable domain (rest looked up from reference TRBV9 and TRBJ2-2): DSGVTQTPKHLITATGQRVTLRCSPRSGDLSVYWYQQSLDQGLQFLIQYYNGEERAKGNILERFSAQQFPDLHSELNLSSLELGDSALYFCASTIYTAGELFFGEGSRLTVL.

V usage is TRBV4-1 and J usage is TRBJ2-1; 14 nucleotides line up with TRBD2. Germline V CDR1 and CDR2: MGHRA, YSYEKL. J gave up 1 base and V 0 bases, and 5 bases lay outside the gene matches. CDR3 length: 19 residues. The CDR3, as DNA: TGCGCCAGCAGCCAAGAAGGGACTAGCGGGGGTCGGTCCTACAATGAGCAGTTCTTC. Its protein product is CASSQEGTSGGRSYNEQFF.

In its sample, this clonotype was seen many times. The CDR3 spells CASSENYEQYF. The CDR3 coding sequence is TGTGCCAGCAGTGAAAACTACGAGCAGTACTTC. The rearrangement links TRBV2 to TRBJ2-7; D not certain. CDR1 is SNHLY, CDR2 FYNNEI, per germline. Trimming cost V 2 bases and J 3 bases, with 2 bases left between them. CDR3 size: 11 residues.

This clonotype is medium-sized (0.01 to 0.1%) in the sample. CDR3 protein: CSVEQGIGDTQYF. The CDR3 DNA sequence: TGCAGCGTTGAACAGGGCATTGGAGATACGCAGTATTTT. The rearrangement uses TRBV29-1 and TRBJ2-3, with D possibly being TRBD1 (5 bases). Germline CDR1 and CDR2: SQVTM and ANQGSEA. Deletions cut 2 bases from V and 5 bases from J, with 11 bases between. The CDR3 extends over 13 amino acids.

This clonotype was found many times. The genes are TRBV29-1 and TRBJ2-7; 10 bases map to TRBD2. The CDR3 contains 13 residues. In germline, CDR1 is SQVTM, CDR2 ANQGSEA. Unmatched junction bases numbered 7, after V lost 4 bases and J lost 7 bases. The CDR3 region has the DNA TGCAGCGTTGTTTTACTAGCGGGAAATGAGCAGTACTTC. This gives the protein CSVVLLAGNEQYF.

This clonotype has ten or more counts. The chain couples TRBV5-1 to TRBJ2-7; TRBD2 aligns across 8 bases. V shed 0 bases, J shed 0 bases, and the junction held 5 bases outside the gene matches. In germline, CDR1 is SGHRS, CDR2 YFSETQ. This CDR3 region has 16 residues. CDR3 sequence reads: CASSLAPSGGSYEQYF. The CDR3, as DNA: TGCGCCAGCAGCTTGGCCCCCAGCGGGGGCTCCTACGAGCAGTACTTC.

The table lists this clonotype with many counts. J is TRBJ1-1 and V is TRBV12-5; D not resolved. CDR3 length equals 13 residues. Trimming cost V 5 bases and J 1 base, with 8 bases left between them. Germline V lookup: CDR1 LGHNT, CDR2 FRNRAP. In DNA, the CDR3 is TGTGCTAGTGGTCCCTTCGGGAACACTGAAGCTTTCTTT. Its translation is CASGPFGNTEAFF.

The CDR3 region has the DNA TGTGCCAGCAGTGGGGGACTAGCGGGAAGAGGAGATACGCAGTATTTT. It codes for CASSGGLAGRGDTQYF. V usage is TRBV6-1 and J usage is TRBJ2-3, with 13 bases that match TRBD2. The CDR3 consists of 16 residues. V shed 4 bases, J shed 5 bases, and the junction held 6 bases outside the gene matches. CDR1 is MNHNS and CDR2 is SASEGT in the germline V gene.

This clonotype was seen ten or more times. CDR3 in amino acids: CASSRIGGVRAFF. The CDR3 bases are TGTGCCAGCAGCCGAATTGGGGGCGTGAGAGCTTTCTTT. The chain carries TRBV6-4 and TRBJ1-1, with D perhaps TRBD1 (6 bases). The CDR3 is made up of 13 amino acids. The germline V gene has CDR1 MRHNA and CDR2 SNTAGT. Trimming took off 6 bases at V and 10 bases at J, with 18 bases between the two ends.

This clonotype is medium-sized by share. The chain has TRBV7-3 and TRBJ2-3; 7 nucleotides match TRBD2. CDR3 length: 15 residues. Unmatched junction bases numbered 8, after V lost 2 bases and J lost 6 bases. Germline CDR1 and CDR2: SGHTA and FQGTGA. Written as DNA, the CDR3 is TGTGCCAGCAGCTTAGAGGGACTACCTGCTGATACGCAGTATTTT. It translates to CASSLEGLPADTQYF.

The chain joins TRBV6-5 to TRBJ1-3; D is perhaps TRBD1 (5 bases). Trimming stripped 5 bases from V and 0 bases from J, with 8 bases between. Germline V lookup: CDR1 MNHEY, CDR2 SVGAGI. The CDR3 has 14 residues. The CDR3 region has the DNA TGTGCCAGCAGTAGACAGAGCTCTGGAAACACCATATATTTT. Protein: CASSRQSSGNTIYF.

In this sample, this clonotype is medium-sized. The rearrangement uses TRBV6-5 and TRBJ2-2, with D perhaps TRBD1 or TRBD2 (5 bases each). In germline, CDR1 is MNHEY, CDR2 SVGAGI. V lost 0 bases, J lost 2 bases, and 13 bases lay in between. This CDR3 comprises 17 residues. This chain's CDR3 is CASSYSRDALNTGELFF. CDR3 coding DNA: TGTGCCAGCAGTTACTCCCGGGACGCATTAAACACCGGGGAGCTGTTTTTT.

There are many counts of this clonotype. The chain employs TRBV2 and TRBJ2-6; 9 bases agree with TRBD1. V lost 5 bases, J lost 1 base, and 12 bases stayed unmatched. CDR3 size: 19 residues. The germline CDR1 and CDR2 sequences are SNHLY and FYNNEI. CDR3 bases: TGTGCCAGCAGTCAGGGGACAGGGAGATCCCTTTCTGGGGCCAACGTCCTGACTTTC. Amino acids: CASSQGTGRSLSGANVLTF.

This clonotype was recorded many times. This chain connects TRBV12-3 or TRBV12-4 to TRBJ2-1, with D possibly being TRBD2 (6 bases). The CDR3 is 13 residues long. V lost 5 bases and J lost 11, with 16 bases in between. This chain's CDR3 is CASSPTGGMKQFF. CDR3 DNA: TGTGCCAGCAGTCCTACAGGAGGGATGAAGCAGTTCTTC.

The chain is built from TRBV9 and TRBJ2-1; possibly TRBD1 or TRBD2 for D (6 bases each). Germline V gene data show CDR1 as SGDLS and CDR2 as YYNGEE. CDR3 length: 14 residues. Trimming took 2 bases from V and 9 from J, leaving 15 bases between them. Here the CDR3 reads CASSVDLGGGEQFF. The DNA of the CDR3 is TGTGCCAGCAGCGTGGACCTTGGAGGGGGTGAGCAGTTCTTC.

This clonotype showed up many times. The chain uses TRBV5-4 and TRBJ2-7, with TRBD1 matching 10 bases. CDR3 length: 13 amino acids. Per germline, CDR1 SGHNT and CDR2 YYREEE (reference sequence). V was clipped by 3 bases and J by 4 bases; unmatched bases: 1. CDR3: CASSWDRGYEQYF. As DNA, the CDR3 is TGTGCCAGCAGCTGGGACAGGGGTTACGAGCAGTACTTC.